This TCR beta chain came from a study of blood T cell repertoires in COVID-19. Whole-study context: Whether acute or convalescent, the COVID-19 samples came from the United States, Italy and Spain. PBMCs, B-cell-depleted T cells, or T cells provided the cDNA or gDNA that made up the material.

There are 13 residues in the CDR3. Germline-derived CDR1 and CDR2 are SGDLS and YYNGEE. V was cut by 3 bases and J by 2 bases, with 8 bases left in between. Authors' processing steps: Reference gene primer amplification gave nucleated cell count estimates. Some clones are missing from TCRdb's copy, which holds only in-frame ones; the method was immunoSEQ multiplex PCR. The DNA was the basis for D and trimming; V, J and clone size are from that table. Among approximately 300,000 clones listed, 86% were seen once. The genes are TRBV9 and TRBJ1-2, with D unclear. This clonotype was obtained from a woman in her fifties or sixties with acute or convalescent COVID-19. The sequenced sample consisted of peripheral blood. CDR3 residues: CASSETGNYGYTF. CDR3 DNA: TGTGCCAGCAGCGAAACGGGGAACTATGGCTACACCTTC.